Listed below are T cell receptor beta chains from one sample, sequenced in a study of shared clonotypes between healthy human individuals. Clones were sequenced by immunoSEQ multiplex PCR, and TCRdb holds only the in-frame ones, with some missing. The repertoire holds over a million clones, with roughly 96% as singletons. Sequenced material: naive CD4+ T cells sorted from blood. The receptors come from a man aged 30-40 years in good health. Each CDR3 is given with its conserved first and last residue. The D gene is left open where the match is weak. Clone size, where shown, is once, few, many, or a class for clones that have expanded.

V	D	size	J	DNA	CDR3
TRBV18	-	-	TRBJ2-1	TGTGCCAGCTCACCACCGGGACTGAGCTCCTACAATGAGCAGTTCTTC	CASSPPGLSSYNEQFF
TRBV6-6	-	-	TRBJ1-2	TGTGCCAGCAGCCGGGGGGGATCTAACTATGGCTACACCTTC	CASSRGGSNYGYTF
TRBV19	TRBD2	-	TRBJ2-3	TGTGCCAGTACTATTAGTAGCGGGAGGGCCAGGGATACGCAGTATTTT	CASTISSGRARDTQYF
TRBV5-8	-	-	TRBJ1-1	TGTGCCAGCAGCTTGGCCGGGGGGGCGAACACTGAAGCTTTCTTT	CASSLAGGANTEAFF
TRBV19	-	once	TRBJ2-2	TGTGCCAGTAGTATGGTTGGGGGCGGGGAGCTGTTTTTT	CASSMVGGGELFF
TRBV12-5	TRBD1	-	TRBJ2-2	TGTGCTAGTGGTTCCCCGGGACAGGGGCCGAACACCGGGGAGCTGTTTTTT	CASGSPGQGPNTGELFF
TRBV6-1	TRBD2	-	TRBJ2-1	TGTGCCAGCAGGACCGGGACTAGCGGGAGGGATGAGCAGTTCTTC	CASRTGTSGRDEQFF
TRBV5-5	-	-	TRBJ2-6	TGTGCCAGCAGCTTGGATACCGGGACCCGATCTGGGGCCAACGTCCTGACTTTC	CASSLDTGTRSGANVLTF
TRBV7-3	-	-	TRBJ2-3	TGTGCCAGCAGCCCGGACACCACAGATACGCAGTATTTT	CASSPDTTDTQYF
TRBV11-2	-	-	TRBJ1-3	TGTGCCAGCACCATCCCGCTCGATTCAGGGCTTGGAAACACCATATATTTT	CASTIPLDSGLGNTIYF